The 20 T cell receptor beta chains below were found in one sample sequenced in a study of lung T cells in sarcoidosis with Löfgren's syndrome. In TCRdb, the reads were re-called with MiXCR into one record per CDR3 protein. The data contain approximately 3,200 distinct CDR3 sequences, around 17% of them singletons. Material: CD4+ T cells from bronchoalveolar lavage. The receptor source for this set is a human donor with sarcoidosis (Löfgren's syndrome or another form), or a control subject (not recorded which).

By proportion, this clonotype is medium-sized. This chain uses TRBV2 with TRBJ2-3; a possible D gene is TRBD1 (6 bases). The CDR3 contains 13 residues. Per the germline V gene, CDR1 is SNHLY and CDR2 is FYNNEI. Trimming shortened V by 6 bases and J by 3 bases, and 10 bases separated the two germline ends. The CDR3 region has the DNA TGTGCCAGCAGCATACAGGGTACAGATACGCAGTATTTT. Amino acids: CASSIQGTDTQYF.

The CDR3 loop is CASVMRSDRWGNEQFF. The CDR3 DNA is TGCGCCAGCGTCATGAGATCGGACAGGTGGGGCAATGAGCAGTTCTTC. The chain combines TRBV10-2 with TRBJ2-1, with TRBD1 matching over 7 bases. The CDR3 has 16 residues. V was pared by 8 bases and J by 6 bases, with 16 bases of the junction left unmatched. Germline V gene data show CDR1 as WSHSY and CDR2 as SAAADI.

A remark on this clonotype: A much larger clone is a single base away; this may be a read error. Lacking the conserved final phenylalanine or tryptophan, this CDR3 likely reflects a read error. The chain is built from TRBV9 and TRBJ2-7; 7 nucleotides align to TRBD1. This CDR3 comprises 14 residues. Unmatched junction bases numbered 3, after V lost 3 bases and J lost 0 bases. The V gene's germline CDR1 is SGDLS and CDR2 YYNGEE. This CDR3 reads CASSATGASYEQYL. DNA for the CDR3: TGTGCCAGCAGCGCCACAGGGGCCTCCTACGAGCAGTACTTA.

This clonotype is deemed medium-sized. The V call is TRBV30, the J call TRBJ1-1; D gene unclear. Germline V gene sequence: CDR1 GTSNPN, CDR2 SVGIG (reference sequence). CDR3 length equals 15 residues. Between the trimmed V and J ends, which lost 3 bases and 0 bases, there was a span of 14 bases. CDR3 sequence reads: CAWSRNLFMNTEAFF. CDR3 coding DNA: TGTGCCTGGAGCCGGAACCTTTTTATGAACACTGAAGCTTTCTTT.

This sequence joins TRBV28 and TRBJ1-5; D is uncertain. Trimming left V 1 base short and J 2 bases short, with 9 bases between. This CDR3 is 15 amino acids long. Germline V lookup: CDR1 MDHEN, CDR2 SYDVKM. The CDR3 nucleotides are TGTGCCAGCAGTTTATCCCCGGCAGGCAATCAGCCCCAGCATTTT. It specifies CASSLSPAGNQPQHF.

This clonotype is large within its sample. The CDR3 sequence is CASSSGTGGDTEAFF. CDR3 DNA sequence: TGTGCCAGCAGTTCCGGGACAGGGGGGGACACTGAAGCTTTCTTT. The chain employs TRBV27 and TRBJ1-1, with TRBD1 matching over 11 bases. V lost 4 bases, J lost 3 bases, and 4 bases stayed unmatched. Germline V CDR1 and CDR2: MNHEY, SMNVEV (reference sequence). The CDR3 sequence is 15 residues long.

A few counts support this clonotype. The V gene is TRBV12-3 or TRBV12-4, the J gene TRBJ1-1; weak D call: TRBD1 (5 bases). Trimming took off 0 bases at V and 3 bases at J, with 8 bases between the two ends. The CDR3 covers 14 residues. The CDR3 DNA reads TGTGCCAGCAGTTTAGCGGGGGGGTACACTGAAGCTTTCTTT. Amino acid sequence: CASSLAGGYTEAFF.

By share of the sample, this clonotype is large (0.1 to 1%). The rearrangement uses TRBV4-1 and TRBJ2-3, with D possibly being TRBD2 (6 bases). The germline V and J ends were trimmed by 1 base and 6 bases, with 14 bases remaining between them. The germline gives CDR1 MGHRA, CDR2 YSYEKL. The CDR3 has 15 amino acids. The CDR3 sequence: CASSQAATAGDTQYF. DNA for the CDR3: TGCGCCAGCAGCCAAGCAGCAACAGCGGGTGATACGCAGTATTTT.

This clonotype qualifies as medium-sized (0.01 to 0.1%). V gene TRBV15 combines with J gene TRBJ2-3; D unresolved. V was cut by 0 bases and J by 10 bases, with 8 bases left in between. The V gene's germline CDR1 is LNHNV and CDR2 YYDKDF (reference sequence). This CDR3 is built from 12 residues. The CDR3 DNA follows: TGTGCCACCAGCAGAGATCGAGGCTCGCAGTATTTT. As protein: CATSRDRGSQYF.

This clonotype is categorized as medium-sized. The chain has TRBV7-2 and TRBJ2-7; 8 bases are shared with TRBD1. The germline V gene encodes CDR1 SGHTA and CDR2 FQGNSA. The CDR3 runs to 15 residues. V shed 3 bases, J shed 3 bases, and the junction held 7 bases outside the gene matches. This CDR3 reads CASSFGTGGNYEQYF. In DNA form, the CDR3 reads TGTGCCAGCAGCTTTGGGACAGGCGGGAACTACGAGCAGTACTTC.

In this sample, this clonotype is medium-sized (0.01 to 0.1%). The gene calls are TRBV7-2 and TRBJ1-5; D may be TRBD1 (5 bases). CDR3 size: 15 residues. Germline V gene data show CDR1 as SGHTA and CDR2 as FQGNSA. The ends were cut back, 1 base at V and 3 bases at J, with 10 bases in the middle. The CDR3 is CASSLDAGINQPQHF. DNA of the CDR3: TGTGCCAGCAGCTTAGATGCAGGGATCAATCAGCCCCAGCATTTT.

This clonotype is medium-sized (0.01 to 0.1%) within its sample. V is TRBV12-3 or TRBV12-4 and J is TRBJ1-1; D is perhaps TRBD1 (6 bases). With 5 bases removed from V and 6 bases from J, the gap between germline ends came to 19 bases. The CDR3 runs 15 residues. The CDR3 loop reads CASSGAGGLGAEAFF. CDR3 coding DNA: TGTGCCAGCAGTGGGGCCGGGGGGCTGGGGGCTGAAGCTTTCTTT.

By share, this clonotype ranks as medium-sized. This CDR3 is CASSLTGRYGNTIYF. CDR3 sequence (DNA): TGTGCCAGCAGCCTGACAGGACGGTATGGAAACACCATATATTTT. The rearrangement uses TRBV5-5 and TRBJ1-3; a weak D match, TRBD1 (6 bases). V dropped 4 bases and J dropped 3 bases, with 14 bases sitting between them. This CDR3 spans 15 amino acids. Per germline, CDR1 SGHKS and CDR2 YYEKEE (reference sequence).

This clonotype was recorded many times. This rearrangement joins TRBV5-1 to TRBJ2-3; 7 positions match TRBD1. V was pared by 7 bases and J by 3 bases, with 2 bases of the junction left unmatched. Per germline, CDR1 SGHRS and CDR2 YFSETQ. The CDR3 is 12 amino acids. As DNA, the CDR3 is TGCGCCAGCCGACAGGGAACAGATACGCAGTATTTT. Translating it yields CASRQGTDTQYF.

By share, this clonotype ranks as medium-sized. This chain uses TRBV20-1 with TRBJ2-7; TRBD1 might be the D (5 bases). The CDR3 is made up of 13 amino acids. V lost 3 bases, J lost 3 bases, and 12 bases lay in between. Germline V gene sequence: CDR1 DFQATT, CDR2 SNEGSKA (reference sequence). The CDR3 loop is CSASPHQGYEQYV. The DNA for the CDR3 is TGCAGTGCTAGTCCCCACCAGGGCTACGAGCAGTACGTC.

This clonotype was counted many times. The chain uses TRBV10-3 and TRBJ2-3; the D gene is possibly TRBD2 (5 bases). Germline lookup yields CDR1 ENHRY and CDR2 SYGVKD. This CDR3 has 16 amino acids. V gave up 0 bases and J gave up 0 bases, with 10 bases separating them. DNA for the CDR3: TGTGCCATCAGTGAGTCGGGAAGAGGGAGCACAGATACGCAGTATTTT. The encoded protein is CAISESGRGSTDTQYF.

As to this clonotype: With a much larger clone just one base away, this may be a read error. The CDR3 nucleotides read TGTGCCACCAGCAGAGGGACAGGGGGGTACGGGCAGTACTTC. It yields the protein CATSRGTGGYGQYF. The chain has TRBV15 and TRBJ2-7, with 10 bases matching TRBD1. This CDR3 has 14 amino acids. Germline V gives CDR1 LNHNV, CDR2 YYDKDF (reference sequence).

Comments on this clonotype: A much larger clone sits a single nucleotide away, making a read error possible. The chain employs TRBV10-2 and TRBJ2-7, with a weak D call TRBD1 (7 bases). Germline assignment: CDR1 WSHSY and CDR2 SAAADI. The CDR3 is made up of 13 amino acids. CDR3 region: CATRGTPAEEQYV. CDR3 sequence (DNA): TGTGCCACCAGGGGGACTCCCGCAGAAGAGCAGTACGTC.

By proportion, this clonotype is medium-sized (0.01 to 0.1%). The chain employs TRBV10-3 and TRBJ2-3; 8 bases map to TRBD2. Per germline, CDR1 ENHRY and CDR2 SYGVKD. Trimming at V came to 6 bases and at J to 3 bases, leaving 5 bases not matched to a gene. The CDR3 covers 14 residues. This chain's CDR3 is CAIRDSGETDTQYF. The CDR3, as DNA: TGTGCCATCAGGGATAGCGGGGAAACAGATACGCAGTATTTT.

Regarding this clonotype: Since a much larger clone is just one base distant, this may be a read error. CDR3 protein: CSVVLETQYF. DNA for the CDR3: TGCAGCGTTGTCTTGGAGACCCAGTACTTC. V and J are TRBV29-1 and TRBJ2-5; D unclear. V was trimmed by 4 bases and J by 5 bases, leaving 5 bases between them. The V gene's germline CDR1 is SQVTM and CDR2 ANQGSEA. The CDR3 spans 10 residues.